The following is a T cell receptor beta chain sequence with its context. What it binds is unknown. Germline loops: CDR1 MGHRA, CDR2 YSYEKL. V gave up 0 bases and J gave up 9 bases; unmatched junction bases: 14. There are 18 residues in the CDR3. The entry originates in a study of T cells in Graves' hyperthyroidism and ophthalmopathy. General study results and limits: Peripheral blood also featured most of the thyroid clonotypes expanded above 0.001.

It was RNA transcripts that yielded the amplified TCR beta CDR3 regions. TCR CDR3 underwent first-round RT-PCR with the HTBI primer set. TCRdb reprocessed the multiplex PCR reads via MiXCR and lists one record per CDR3 protein. This table has 600,000 to 900,000 distinct CDR3 sequences, roughly 15% appearing once. Material: blood. The genes are TRBV4-1 and TRBJ2-1, with 10 bases lining up with TRBD2. The source of this sequence is a young man with Graves' hyperthyroidism. CDR3 nucleotide sequence: TGCGCCAGCAGCCAAGATCTTAGGGCTAGCGGGAGTTTGGGTGAGCAGTTCTTC. This translates into CASSQDLRASGSLGEQFF.